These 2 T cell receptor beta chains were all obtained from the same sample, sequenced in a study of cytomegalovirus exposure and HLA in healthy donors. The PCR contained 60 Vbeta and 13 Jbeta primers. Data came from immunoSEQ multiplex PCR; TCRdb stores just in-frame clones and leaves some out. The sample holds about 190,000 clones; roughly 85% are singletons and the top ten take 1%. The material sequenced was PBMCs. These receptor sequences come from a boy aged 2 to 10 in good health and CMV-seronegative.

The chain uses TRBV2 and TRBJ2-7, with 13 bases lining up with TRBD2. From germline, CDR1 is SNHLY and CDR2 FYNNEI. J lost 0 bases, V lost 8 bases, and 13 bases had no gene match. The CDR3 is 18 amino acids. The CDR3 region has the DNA TGTGCCAGCGTAGGACTAGCGGGAGCCGGGGGATCCTCCTACGAGCAGTACTTC. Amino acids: CASVGLAGAGGSSYEQYF.

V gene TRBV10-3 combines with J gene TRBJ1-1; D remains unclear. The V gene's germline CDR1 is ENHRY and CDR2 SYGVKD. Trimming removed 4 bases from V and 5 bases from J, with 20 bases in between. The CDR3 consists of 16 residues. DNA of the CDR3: TGTGCCATCAGTGCGGTCAGAGGGCTGGTCGAAACTGAAGCTTTCTTT. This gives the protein CAISAVRGLVETEAFF.